Here is one T cell receptor beta chain with its context. Its target antigen remains unknown. The record has no base qualities; no much larger clone is one base away. CDR1 and CDR2, per the germline V gene, are SNHLY and FYNNEI. There are 13 amino acids in the CDR3, from cysteine to phenylalanine inclusive. Of the read, only the CDR3 DNA is kept; its 39 bases are in frame from base 1. After removal of 7 bases from V and 5 bases from J, the junction retains 7 bases not matched to a gene. The source of the sample is a study of shared clonotypes between healthy human individuals (dated by TCRdb to about 2020). For context, the study as a whole: A few men and a couple of women, aged 18 to 49 years, made up the cohort. Per donor, three plates each were used for CD4 naive and CD4 memory, two for CD8 naive, and one for CD8 memory. The study deeply sequenced blood TCR repertoires of 5 or 6 healthy adults to estimate repertoire size and the extent of clonotype sharing between individuals. Libraries were prepared and TCR repertoires were sequenced by different laboratories using diverse techniques, in order to increase sequencing depth and limit assay-specific biases. Per donor, leukapheresis produced somewhere between about 0.94 and 8.9 billion PBMCs. General conclusions and limits of the study: Pairwise subsampling led to the expectation that sequencing depth would affect the degree of clonotype sharing among donors. About 4.5% of naive CD4, approximately 3.7% of naive CD8, approximately 2.2% of memory CD4, and about 0.4% of memory CD8 clonotypes were shared across several donors. Incomplete sequencing was indicated by rarefaction of sorted-subset datasets, despite the large sequencing depth. Larger estimated clonotype richness was generally found for naive subsets than for memory subsets. Compared with non-shared clonotypes, clonotypes shared by all four sorted-subset donors had higher generation probabilities. Because the study included only a small number of donors, the genetic and exposure-history diversity represented was limited. Sampling was limited to blood, and TCR repertoires in tissue likely differ from TCR repertoires in blood.

Using the deep immunoSEQ assay, multiplex PCR amplified TCR CDR3 regions from genomic DNA. Extracted genomic DNA from each cell subset was distributed evenly across all wells of several immunoSEQ 96-well plates, and each plate was treated as a replicate. For sorted subsets, approximately 0.2 ug of genomic DNA, equivalent to around 31,000 T cell genomes, went into each replicate PCR. Purified libraries were quantified with a Qubit 3.0 fluorometer, sized on a Bioanalyzer 2100, and re-quantified with the KAPA Library Quantification kit. Every immunoSEQ 96-well plate was sequenced on a dedicated single-read 150-cycle Illumina NextSeq 550 flow cell. Processing in the source paper ran as follows. Because the immunoSEQ output included only junctional sequences and no quality scores, the filtering could not be the same as the filtering used for full-length reads. To assign V/J genes and CDR3, sequences were annotated against IMGT germline references using PyIR, a Python wrapper for IgBLAST v1.9. Reads were removed for weak V/J assignments (E-value above 1e-6), missing CDR3, stop codons, out-of-frame junctions, or ambiguous translated residues. A V3J clonotype was defined by an identical inferred V gene, J gene, and CDR3 amino acid sequence. Percentage overlap between repertoires was computed as shared unique clonotypes divided by the size of the smaller repertoire. Three approaches were used to assess repertoire richness: RTK rarefaction, the Chao1 estimator, and Recon v2.1 estimates of unobserved clonotypes. OLGA was used to compute generation probabilities for all TCRbeta clonotypes that the gDNA method yielded from a handful of donors. TCRdb carries this immuneACCESS record with in-frame sequences only. Its versions omit some clonotypes, under half of them owing to an unresolved V gene in the studies checked, with the rest unexplained. That table supplies the V and J calls and clone size; D and trimming were determined from the DNA. The sample data list 1,500,000 or so clones, and about 98.5% of these were observed just once. The ten largest clones represent under 0.45% of the sample.

The donors were healthy, HIV-negative adults who had no recently reported acute infections or vaccinations. All donors were Caucasian adults living in Nashville, Tennessee, USA. Magnetic negative selection was used to enrich CD4+ T cells, after which naive cells were positively selected on CD45RA and the negative fraction became the memory subset. Blood was collected by leukapheresis, and PBMCs were isolated by Ficoll-Histopaque density gradient centrifugation and then cryopreserved in liquid nitrogen vapor phase. Purity and quantity of every magnetically sorted T cell population were checked by analytical flow cytometry. Genomic DNA was isolated from each sorted fraction and quantified by UV absorbance on a Nanodrop 2000c.

Sequencing was carried out using naive CD4+ T cells sorted from blood. This specimen's cell subset or site label, per the study, means: CD45RA+ positively selected. This receptor was identified in a man aged 25-45 years in good health. The sequence links TRBV2 to TRBJ1-1; the junction holds 7 bases that match TRBD1. The DNA reads as follows: TGTGCCAGCAAATCCGACAGGGAAACTGAAGCTTTCTTT. Its protein product is CASKSDRETEAFF.